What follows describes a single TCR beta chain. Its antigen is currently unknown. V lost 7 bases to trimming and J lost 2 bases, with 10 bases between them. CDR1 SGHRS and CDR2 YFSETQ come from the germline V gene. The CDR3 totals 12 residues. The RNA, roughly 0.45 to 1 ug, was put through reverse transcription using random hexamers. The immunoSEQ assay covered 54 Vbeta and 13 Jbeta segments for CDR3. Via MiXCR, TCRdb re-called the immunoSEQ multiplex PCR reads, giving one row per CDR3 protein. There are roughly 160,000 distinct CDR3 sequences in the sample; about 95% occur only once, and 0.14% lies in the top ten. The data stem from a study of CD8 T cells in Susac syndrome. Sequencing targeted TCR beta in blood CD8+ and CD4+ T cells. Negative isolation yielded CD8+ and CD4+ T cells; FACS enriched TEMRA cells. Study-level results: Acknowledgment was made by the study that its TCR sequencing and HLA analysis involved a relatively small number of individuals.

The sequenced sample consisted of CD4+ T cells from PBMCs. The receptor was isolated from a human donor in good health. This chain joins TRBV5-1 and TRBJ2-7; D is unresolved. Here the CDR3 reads CASGTETYEQYF. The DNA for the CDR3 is TGCGCCAGCGGCACGGAAACCTACGAGCAGTACTTC.